This T cell receptor (beta chain) is drawn from a study of shared T cell receptors in the human thymus. The CDR3 consists of 15 residues. Trimming cost V 2 bases and J 2 bases, with 10 bases left between them. Germline V lookup: CDR1 MNHEY, CDR2 SMNVEV (reference sequence). Method: immunoSEQ multiplex PCR; TCRdb's copy keeps in-frame clones and lacks some. Here the sample spans about 610,000 clones, approximately 88% being singletons. This same sample was also taken into another study, of human thymus T cells. That study reports: Corrective cardiac operations yielded the resected thymus tissue. As related research reported, thymic repertoires overlapped highly among unrelated individuals.

The chain joins TRBV27 to TRBJ1-3; weak D call: TRBD1 (5 bases). The sequencing input was thymocytes. The origin of this receptor is a boy in the first two years of life with a congenital heart defect. CDR3 residues: CASSLRWGAGNTIYF. The CDR3 DNA is TGTGCCAGCAGTTTAAGGTGGGGCGCTGGAAACACCATATATTTT.